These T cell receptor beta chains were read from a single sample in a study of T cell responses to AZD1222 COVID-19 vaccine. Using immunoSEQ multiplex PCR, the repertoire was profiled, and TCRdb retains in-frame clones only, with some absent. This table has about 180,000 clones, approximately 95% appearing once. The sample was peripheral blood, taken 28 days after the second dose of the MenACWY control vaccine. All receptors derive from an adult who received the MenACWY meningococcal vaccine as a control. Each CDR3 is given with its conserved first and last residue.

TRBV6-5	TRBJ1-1	CASSYDRRMNTEAFF
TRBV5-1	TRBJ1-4	CASSFTNEKLFF
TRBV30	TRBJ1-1	CAWTKGVNTEAFF
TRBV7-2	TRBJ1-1	CASSLTSLGNTEAFF
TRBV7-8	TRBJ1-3	CASSSGQTISGNTIYF
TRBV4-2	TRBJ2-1	CASSQGTSSSYNEQFF
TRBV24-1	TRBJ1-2	CATSDVNRDGGLSYTF
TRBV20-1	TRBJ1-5	CSASGLVKGPQHF
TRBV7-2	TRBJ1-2	CASSLNGLNYGYTF
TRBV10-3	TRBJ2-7	CAISDSNPEQYF
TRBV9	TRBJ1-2	CASSAQTGRNYGYTF
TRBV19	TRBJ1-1	CASSVNRGDEAFF
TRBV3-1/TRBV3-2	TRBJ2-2	CASSPSLVGELFF
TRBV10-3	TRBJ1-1	CATADRPMNTEAFF
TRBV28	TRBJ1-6	CASRRHKGEWRDRRTPLHF
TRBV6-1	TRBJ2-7	CASSGTGLLIRYEQYF
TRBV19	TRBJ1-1	CASSWSGVNTEAFF
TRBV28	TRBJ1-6	CASSLGAATGESPLHF
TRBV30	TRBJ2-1	CAWSFNGAYNEQFF
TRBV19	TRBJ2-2	CASSIDRTGGTGELFF
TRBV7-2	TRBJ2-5	CASSQNGGWETQYF
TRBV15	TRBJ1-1	CATSRDPLNTEAFF
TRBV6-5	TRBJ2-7	CASSYVAGVSSYEQYF
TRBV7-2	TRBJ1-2	CASSLGGGLGGYTF
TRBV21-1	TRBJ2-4	CASTEGTKNIQYF
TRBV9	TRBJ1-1	CASSVGIGNTEAFF
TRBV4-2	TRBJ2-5	CASSQDGWSGGKQETQYF
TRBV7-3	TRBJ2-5	CASSESSMRETQYF
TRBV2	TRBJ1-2	CASSRQASYGYTF
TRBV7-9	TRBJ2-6	CASSLDVGYSGANVLTF
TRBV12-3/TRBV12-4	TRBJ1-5	CASSGTGNQPQHF
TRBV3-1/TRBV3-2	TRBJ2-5	CASSESPSKTQYF
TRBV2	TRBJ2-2	CASSRQGPNTGELFF
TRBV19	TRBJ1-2	CASRDRGDGYGYTF
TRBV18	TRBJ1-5	CASSRAEGGNQPQHF
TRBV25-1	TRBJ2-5	CASSDEGRLKTQYF